This T cell receptor (beta chain) was captured by sequencing in a study of blood T cell repertoires in COVID-19. Study background: Whether acute or convalescent, the COVID-19 samples came from the United States, Italy and Spain. Nucleic acid was either cDNA or gDNA, and it came from T cells, B-cell-depleted T cells, or PBMCs.

In the original processing: For nucleated cells, counts were estimated from reference gene primer amplification. The repertoire was sequenced with immunoSEQ multiplex PCR; TCRdb's copy has only in-frame clones and lacks some. V, J and clone size were drawn from that table, and D and trimming were deduced from the DNA. Among around 70,000 clones listed, 79% were seen once. Trimming shortened V by 1 base and J by 4 bases, and 11 bases separated the two germline ends. CDR1 and CDR2 from the germline V gene are MGHRA and YSYEKL. This CDR3 region has 14 residues. V usage is TRBV4-1 and J usage is TRBJ2-7, with a possible D match to TRBD2 (6 bases). The clonotype was recovered from a man aged 55-75 years with active or convalescent COVID-19. The sequencing input was peripheral blood. The CDR3 DNA sequence: TGCGCCAGCAGCCAAGGCGGGGCCAGTTACGAGCAGTACTTC. Protein sequence: CASSQGGASYEQYF.